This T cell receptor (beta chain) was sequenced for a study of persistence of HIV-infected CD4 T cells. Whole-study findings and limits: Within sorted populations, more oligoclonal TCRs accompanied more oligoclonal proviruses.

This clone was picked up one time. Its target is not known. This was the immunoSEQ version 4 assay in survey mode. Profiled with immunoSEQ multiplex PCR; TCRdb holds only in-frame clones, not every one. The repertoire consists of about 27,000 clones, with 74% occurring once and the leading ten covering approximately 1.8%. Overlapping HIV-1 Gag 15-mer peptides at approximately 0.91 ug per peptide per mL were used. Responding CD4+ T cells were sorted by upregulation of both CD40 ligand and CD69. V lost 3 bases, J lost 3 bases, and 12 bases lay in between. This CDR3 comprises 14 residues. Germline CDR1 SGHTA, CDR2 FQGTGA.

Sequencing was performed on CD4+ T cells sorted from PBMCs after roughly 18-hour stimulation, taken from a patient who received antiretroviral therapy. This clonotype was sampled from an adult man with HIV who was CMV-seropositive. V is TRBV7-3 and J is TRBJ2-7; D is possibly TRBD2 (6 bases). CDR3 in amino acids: CASSFGGRGYEQYF. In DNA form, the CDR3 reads TGTGCCAGCAGCTTCGGGGGACGGGGCTACGAGCAGTACTTC.